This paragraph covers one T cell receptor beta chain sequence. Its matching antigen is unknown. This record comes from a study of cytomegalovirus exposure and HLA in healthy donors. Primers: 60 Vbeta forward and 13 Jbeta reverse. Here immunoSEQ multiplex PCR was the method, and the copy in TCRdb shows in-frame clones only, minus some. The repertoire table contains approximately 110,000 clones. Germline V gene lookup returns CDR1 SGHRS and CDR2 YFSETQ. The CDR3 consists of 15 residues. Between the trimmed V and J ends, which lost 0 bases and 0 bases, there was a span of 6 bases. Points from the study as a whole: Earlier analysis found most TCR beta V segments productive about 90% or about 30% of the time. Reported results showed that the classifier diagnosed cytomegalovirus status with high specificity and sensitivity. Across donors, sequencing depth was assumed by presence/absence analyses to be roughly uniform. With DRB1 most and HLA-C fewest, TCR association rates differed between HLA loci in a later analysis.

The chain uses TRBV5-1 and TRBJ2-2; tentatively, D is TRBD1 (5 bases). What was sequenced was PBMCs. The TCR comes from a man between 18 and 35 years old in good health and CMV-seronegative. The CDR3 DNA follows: TGCGCCAGCAGCTTGGCAGGGACGAACACCGGGGAGCTGTTTTTT. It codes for CASSLAGTNTGELFF.